Listed below are T cell receptor beta chains from one sample, sequenced in a study of naive and memory T cell subsets. TCRdb recomputed calls from the UMI-ligation and nested PCR reads with MiXCR, one row per CDR3 protein. Of 25,000 to 40,000 distinct CDR3 sequences listed, 15% to 20% are singletons. Source material: effector memory CD4+ T cells from blood. The receptors here all came from a human donor in good health. Both conserved end residues are part of each CDR3. A D gene is named only where the DNA matches it firmly. A clone size is listed for some rows: how often the clone was seen (once, few, many), or a class if it is expanded.

TRBD2	once	TRBJ2-3	TRBV6-1	CASMKKLAASTDTQYF	TGTGCCAGCATGAAGAAACTAGCGGCGTCCACAGATACGCAGTATTTT
.	.	TRBJ1-1	TRBV19	CASSDRNTEAFF	TGTGCCAGTAGCGACAGGAACACTGAAGCTTTCTTT
.	few	TRBJ1-2	TRBV20-1	CSARFRNYGYTF	TGCAGTGCTAGGTTTAGAAACTATGGCTACACCTTC
.	many	TRBJ1-2	TRBV27	CASKAGYGYTF	TGTGCCAGCAAGGCAGGGTATGGCTACACCTTC
.	.	TRBJ2-1	TRBV10-3	CAISVGGNEQFF	TGTGCCATCAGCGTAGGGGGGAATGAGCAGTTCTTC
.	medium-sized	TRBJ1-5	TRBV4-1	CASSRSMPAEGQPQHF	TGCGCCAGCAGCCGATCAATGCCAGCAGAGGGTCAGCCCCAGCATTTT
TRBD1	.	TRBJ1-2	TRBV5-1	CASRSQTGVRYGYTF	TGCGCCAGCAGGAGCCAGACAGGGGTACGCTATGGCTACACCTTC
TRBD1	.	TRBJ2-5	TRBV24-1	CATSDLPQGCQETQYF	TGTGCCACCAGTGATTTGCCACAGGGGTGTCAAGAGACCCAGTACTTC
.	many	TRBJ1-1	TRBV29-1	CSLGQPNTEAFF	TGCAGCTTAGGACAGCCGAACACTGAAGCTTTCTTT
.	few	TRBJ1-5	TRBV6-1	CASSQDSHQPQHF	TGTGCCAGCAGTCAGGACAGCCATCAGCCCCAGCATTTT
.	many	TRBJ1-1	TRBV29-1	CSAERDTEAFF	TGCAGCGCAGAGAGGGACACTGAAGCTTTCTTT
.	.	TRBJ1-4	TRBV6-2/TRBV6-3	CASNDGVWNEKLFF	TGTGCCAGCAACGACGGGGTGTGGAATGAAAAACTGTTTTTT
.	medium-sized	TRBJ2-3	TRBV11-2	CASSFGSAGFPPDTQYF	TGTGCCAGCAGCTTCGGTTCTGCGGGCTTCCCCCCAGATACGCAGTATTTT
.	.	TRBJ2-1	TRBV27	CASRLNLVSHEQFF	TGTGCCAGCAGACTCAATCTAGTATCCCATGAGCAGTTCTTC
TRBD2	few	TRBJ2-1	TRBV11-2	CASNAGLAENNEQFF	TGTGCCAGCAACGCCGGGCTAGCGGAGAACAATGAGCAGTTCTTC
TRBD1	medium-sized	TRBJ1-3	TRBV9	CASSAGTANSGNTIYF	TGTGCCAGCAGCGCCGGGACAGCAAACTCTGGAAACACCATATATTTT